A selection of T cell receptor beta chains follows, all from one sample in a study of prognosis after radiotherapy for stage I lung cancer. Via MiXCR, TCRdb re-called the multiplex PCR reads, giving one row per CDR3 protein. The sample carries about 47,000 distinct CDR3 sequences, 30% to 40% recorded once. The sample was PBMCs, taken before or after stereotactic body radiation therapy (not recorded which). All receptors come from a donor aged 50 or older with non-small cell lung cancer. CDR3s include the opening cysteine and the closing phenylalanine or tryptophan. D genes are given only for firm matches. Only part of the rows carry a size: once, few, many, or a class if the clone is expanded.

CASSRVAGKTQYF	TGTGCCAGCAGCCGAGTAGCGGGGAAGACCCAGTACTTC	TRBD2	13	TRBV3-1	TRBJ2-5	many
CSPLGGVAANYGYTF	TGCAGTCCCTTAGGAGGGGTTGCAGCTAACTATGGCTACACCTTC	-	15	TRBV20-1	TRBJ1-2	many
CSVWAGVRGGELFF	TGCAGCGTCTGGGCGGGGGTGCGGGGCGGAGAGCTGTTTTTT	TRBD2	14	TRBV29-1	TRBJ2-2	-
CASSRPDRDSPLHF	TGTGCCAGCAGCCGACCAGACCGTGATTCACCCCTCCACTTT	-	14	TRBV3-1	TRBJ1-6	-
CASSLMSTSYNEQFF	TGTGCCAGCAGCTTAATGTCTACCTCCTACAATGAGCAGTTCTTC	-	15	TRBV7-3	TRBJ2-1	many
CASSLGPSAREFF	TGTGCCAGCAGTTTAGGACCCTCCGCTAGGGAGTTCTTC	-	13	TRBV28	TRBJ2-1	many
CASSRFDLAGGGSTQYF	TGCGCCAGCAGCCGCTTCGACTTAGCGGGGGGAGGGAGTACGCAGTATTTT	TRBD2	17	TRBV5-1	TRBJ2-3	many
CASSPSGTRGETQYF	TGTGCCAGCTCACCTTCCGGGACGAGGGGAGAGACCCAGTACTTC	-	15	TRBV18	TRBJ2-5	-
CASSIGGGDEQFF	TGTGCCAGTAGTATCGGGGGGGGGGATGAGCAGTTCTTC	TRBD2	13	TRBV19	TRBJ2-1	many
CSAWGGNTIYF	TGCAGCGCGTGGGGGGGAAACACCATATATTTT	-	11	TRBV29-1	TRBJ1-3	many
CSVVQGYPGELLF	TGCAGCGTTGTACAGGGTTATCCCGGGGAGCTGCTTTTT	-	13	TRBV29-1	TRBJ2-2	many
CASSQHSVVPYEQYF	TGTGCCAGCAGCCAACACTCGGTGGTGCCCTACGAGCAGTACTTC	-	15	TRBV4-2	TRBJ2-7	-
CASSRDYEQYF	TGTGCCAGCAGCCGGGACTACGAGCAGTACTTC	-	11	TRBV5-6	TRBJ2-7	many
CSARGPSSSTLAKNIQYF	TGCAGTGCTAGAGGGCCGTCAAGTTCAACCCTAGCCAAAAACATTCAGTACTTC	-	18	TRBV20-1	TRBJ2-4	many
CASSGNRQGDETQYF	TGTGCCAGCAGCGGGAATAGACAGGGCGACGAGACCCAGTACTTC	TRBD1	15	TRBV11-2	TRBJ2-5	-
CVTSDPLGYNEQFF	TGTGTCACCAGTGATCCCCTCGGCTACAATGAGCAGTTCTTC	-	14	TRBV24-1	TRBJ2-1	-
CASSSSGTSDADTQYF	TGTGCCAGCAGTTCCTCGGGGACTAGTGATGCAGATACGCAGTATTTT	TRBD2	16	TRBV6-5	TRBJ2-3	many
CSASSSGRAEQFF	TGCAGTGCTAGCTCTAGCGGGAGGGCCGAGCAGTTCTTC	TRBD2	13	TRBV20-1	TRBJ2-1	-
CASSFGQGGEAQYF	TGTGCTAGCAGCTTCGGTCAGGGAGGAGAGGCCCAGTACTTC	-	14	TRBV7-7	TRBJ2-5	-
CATWNVRNLKAFF	TGTGCCACCTGGAACGTTAGGAATCTGAAGGCTTTCTTT	-	13	TRBV6-1	TRBJ1-1	many
CASSLAGRWGEGNEQFF	TGTGCCAGCAGCCTAGCGGGGAGATGGGGAGAGGGGAATGAGCAGTTCTTC	TRBD2	17	TRBV7-8	TRBJ2-1	many
CASSEGTGTNNEQFF	TGTGCCAGCAGTGAGGGGACAGGGACTAACAATGAGCAGTTCTTC	TRBD1	15	TRBV6-1	TRBJ2-1	few
CASTGEGRNEQFF	TGTGCCAGCACGGGAGAGGGTAGGAATGAGCAGTTCTTC	-	13	TRBV27	TRBJ2-1	-
CASSPRGDGGYTF	TGCGCCAGCAGCCCGCGTGGGGATGGTGGCTACACCTTC	-	13	TRBV5-1	TRBJ1-2	many
CASSSGRVLQETQYF	TGTGCCAGCAGCTCGGGTCGGGTACTCCAAGAGACCCAGTACTTC	-	15	TRBV11-2	TRBJ2-5	many
CASSEGRNQPQHF	TGTGCCTCCAGCGAGGGGAGAAATCAGCCCCAGCATTTT	-	13	TRBV30	TRBJ1-5	-
CASSRSANTGELFF	TGCGCCAGCAGCCGGAGCGCGAACACCGGGGAGCTGTTTTTT	-	14	TRBV4-3	TRBJ2-2	many
CAWSVGPRDTQYF	TGTGCCTGGAGTGTAGGGCCCCGGGATACGCAGTATTTT	-	13	TRBV30	TRBJ2-3	many
CASVRVGTSGANVLTF	TGTGCCAGCGTTCGAGTCGGGACATCTGGGGCCAACGTCCTGACTTTC	-	16	TRBV7-2	TRBJ2-6	-
CASSPLAGGEQFF	TGTGCCAGCAGTCCGCTAGCAGGCGGAGAGCAGTTCTTC	-	13	TRBV12-3/TRBV12-4	TRBJ2-1	many
CASSEGGAEEKLFF	TGTGCCAGCAGTGAAGGGGGCGCAGAGGAAAAACTGTTTTTT	-	14	TRBV6-1	TRBJ1-4	many
CASSRQGSGDYGYTF	TGTGCCAGCAGCCGACAGGGTAGCGGGGACTATGGCTACACCTTC	TRBD1	15	TRBV4-2	TRBJ1-2	many
CSALGSGRQGSSYEQYF	TGCAGTGCTTTGGGGTCGGGGCGACAGGGGAGCTCCTACGAGCAGTACTTC	TRBD1	17	TRBV20-1	TRBJ2-7	many
CANSREGSGTSVTLGETQYF	TGCGCCAACAGCCGAGAAGGCTCCGGGACTAGCGTCACCTTGGGGGAGACCCAGTACTTC	TRBD2	20	TRBV5-1	TRBJ2-5	-
CASSVGLPNEQFF	TGTGCCAGCAGCGTAGGTCTACCCAATGAGCAGTTCTTC	-	13	TRBV9	TRBJ2-1	many
CSAEPPRTSGVPDEQFF	TGCAGTGCGGAACCTCCCCGGACTAGCGGTGTTCCGGATGAGCAGTTCTTC	TRBD2	17	TRBV20-1	TRBJ2-1	many
CASSGTSGTAGANVLTF	TGTGCCAGCAGTGGGACTAGCGGGACGGCTGGGGCCAACGTCCTGACTTTC	TRBD2	17	TRBV6-1	TRBJ2-6	few
CSARDGGVPSYEQYF	TGCAGTGCTAGAGATGGCGGTGTACCCTCCTACGAGCAGTACTTC	-	15	TRBV20-1	TRBJ2-7	many